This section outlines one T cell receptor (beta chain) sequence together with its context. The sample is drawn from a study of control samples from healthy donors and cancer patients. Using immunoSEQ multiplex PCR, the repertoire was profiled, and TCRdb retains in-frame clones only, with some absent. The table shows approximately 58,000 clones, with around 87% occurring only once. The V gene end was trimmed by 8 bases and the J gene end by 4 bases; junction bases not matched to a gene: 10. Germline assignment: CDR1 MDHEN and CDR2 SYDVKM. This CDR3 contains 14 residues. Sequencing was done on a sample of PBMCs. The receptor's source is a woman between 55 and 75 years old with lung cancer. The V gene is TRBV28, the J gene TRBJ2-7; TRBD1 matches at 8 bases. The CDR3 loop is CASGGLQGAYEQYF. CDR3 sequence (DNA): TGTGCCAGCGGGGGTCTCCAGGGGGCTTACGAGCAGTACTTC.